These T cell receptor beta chains were read from a single sample in a study of blood T cell repertoires in COVID-19. Here immunoSEQ multiplex PCR was the method, and the copy in TCRdb shows in-frame clones only, minus some. The sample consists of about 380,000 clones, roughly 86% of them appearing once. Sample: PBMCs or T cells enriched from blood (not recorded which). The origin of the receptors is a young man who had recovered from COVID-19. CDR3s include the opening cysteine and the closing phenylalanine or tryptophan. D genes are given only for firm matches. Rows may omit the clone size; those that give it use once, few, many or a size class.

16 | TRBJ2-1 | - | TRBV30 | TRBD2 | CAWSTPSGGAYNEQFF | TGTGCCTGGAGTACCCCCTCCGGGGGGGCTTACAATGAGCAGTTCTTC
15 | TRBJ2-1 | - | TRBV6-2/TRBV6-3 | TRBD2 | CASSRLAGVYNEQFF | TGTGCCAGCAGCCGTCTAGCGGGGGTCTACAATGAGCAGTTCTTC
15 | TRBJ1-2 | - | TRBV5-1 | - | CASSLDLGTRYGYTF | TGCGCCAGCAGCTTGGACCTCGGGACAAGATATGGCTACACCTTC
13 | TRBJ2-3 | - | TRBV5-8 | - | CASSLGQLDTQYF | TGTGCCAGCAGCTTGGGACAGTTAGATACGCAGTATTTT
13 | TRBJ1-1 | - | TRBV6-5 | TRBD1 | CASWTGRITEAFF | TGTGCCAGCTGGACAGGGCGGATCACTGAAGCTTTCTTT
13 | TRBJ1-2 | - | TRBV6-5 | TRBD1 | CASSITGGAGYTF | TGTGCCAGCAGTATAACAGGGGGCGCCGGCTACACCTTC
13 | TRBJ2-1 | - | TRBV19 | - | CASRGGANNEQFF | TGTGCCAGTAGGGGGGGGGCCAACAATGAGCAGTTCTTC
14 | TRBJ1-2 | - | TRBV6-5 | - | CASRRGSLGYGYTF | TGTGCCAGCAGGCGGGGGAGCCTCGGCTATGGCTACACCTTC
15 | TRBJ2-6 | - | TRBV5-5 | - | CASSSMVLTTGVLTF | TGTGCCAGCAGCTCGATGGTCCTCACAACGGGCGTCCTGACTTTC
14 | TRBJ1-5 | - | TRBV6-5 | - | CASSYSDAGQPQHF | TGTGCCAGCAGTTACTCGGACGCAGGGCAGCCCCAGCATTTT
16 | TRBJ1-3 | once | TRBV7-2 | - | CASSLARGVSGNTIYF | TGTGCCAGCAGCTTAGCCCGAGGAGTCTCTGGAAACACCATATATTTT
15 | TRBJ1-5 | - | TRBV5-1 | - | CASSLAGASDQPQHF | TGCGCCAGCAGCTTGGCCGGGGCTAGCGATCAGCCCCAGCATTTT
12 | TRBJ2-1 | once | TRBV7-9 | - | CASSLQDPYRFF | TGTGCCAGCAGCTTACAAGATCCCTACCGGTTCTTC
18 | TRBJ2-5 | once | TRBV4-1 | TRBD2 | CASSQDGRGGRREETQYF | TGCGCCAGCAGCCAAGATGGGCGGGGGGGCAGGAGGGAAGAGACCCAGTACTTC
16 | TRBJ1-4 | - | TRBV2 | TRBD1 | CASRSPGQGYNEKLFF | TGTGCCAGCAGGTCACCGGGACAGGGTTATAATGAAAAACTGTTTTTT
13 | TRBJ2-7 | - | TRBV19 | - | CASGTGLPYEQYF | TGTGCCAGTGGTACGGGACTCCCATACGAGCAGTACTTC
15 | TRBJ1-5 | - | TRBV6-5 | TRBD1 | CASRGQGRGNQPQHF | TGTGCCAGCAGGGGACAGGGCCGGGGCAATCAGCCCCAGCATTTT
16 | TRBJ2-7 | - | TRBV6-1 | - | CASSEAVGSVPYEQYF | TGTGCCAGCAGTGAAGCAGTGGGCAGTGTACCCTACGAGCAGTACTTC
15 | TRBJ1-2 | - | TRBV19 | - | CASSLQAWGGYGYTF | TGTGCCAGTAGTCTACAGGCTTGGGGCGGCTATGGCTACACCTTC
14 | TRBJ2-5 | - | TRBV10-3 | TRBD1 | CAISPATGGETQYF | TGTGCCATCAGCCCCGCGACAGGGGGAGAGACCCAGTACTTC
14 | TRBJ2-1 | - | TRBV10-1 | - | CASSDSDRNNEQFF | TGCGCCAGCAGTGACTCAGACAGAAACAATGAGCAGTTCTTC
10 | TRBJ1-2 | - | TRBV30 | - | CACYMHGYTF | TGTGCCTGTTACATGCATGGCTACACCTTC
15 | TRBJ1-3 | - | TRBV10-3 | - | CAITPRESSGNTIYF | TGTGCCATCACCCCCCGGGAAAGCTCTGGAAACACCATATATTTT
13 | TRBJ1-1 | - | TRBV7-2 | - | CASSPYMNTEAFF | TGTGCCAGCAGCCCATACATGAACACTGAAGCTTTCTTT
13 | TRBJ1-4 | - | TRBV7-9 | - | CASSFRTDEKLFF | TGTGCCAGCAGCTTTAGGACAGATGAAAAACTGTTTTTT
15 | TRBJ2-2 | - | TRBV6-1 | - | CASSELAANTGELFF | TGTGCCAGCAGTGAACTAGCTGCGAACACCGGGGAGCTGTTTTTT
14 | TRBJ1-4 | - | TRBV7-9 | - | CASSSPDTYEKLFF | TGTGCCAGCAGCTCCCCTGACACGTATGAAAAACTGTTTTTT
16 | TRBJ1-1 | - | TRBV7-6 | - | CASSLASGPVVAEAFF | TGTGCCAGCAGCTTAGCGTCTGGGCCCGTCGTGGCTGAAGCTTTCTTT
14 | TRBJ2-1 | - | TRBV9 | - | CASSPSGSYNEQFF | TGTGCCAGCAGCCCCTCAGGGTCCTACAATGAGCAGTTCTTC
16 | TRBJ1-5 | - | TRBV19 | TRBD1 | CASTIPGDRGIQPQHF | TGTGCCAGTACTATTCCCGGGGACAGGGGGATTCAGCCCCAGCATTTT
15 | TRBJ1-1 | - | TRBV9 | - | CASSSQGRGNTEAFF | TGTGCCAGCAGCTCCCAAGGCAGGGGGAACACTGAAGCTTTCTTT
12 | TRBJ2-3 | - | TRBV19 | - | CASRGAIDTQYF | TGTGCCAGTAGGGGGGCCATAGATACGCAGTATTTT
15 | TRBJ1-5 | - | TRBV6-1 | - | CASSESGPQNQPQHF | TGTGCCAGCAGTGAAAGCGGGCCCCAGAATCAGCCCCAGCATTTT
14 | TRBJ1-5 | - | TRBV5-1 | TRBD1 | CASSTTGGKEPQHF | TGCGCCAGCTCAACTACAGGGGGCAAGGAGCCCCAGCATTTT
14 | TRBJ1-2 | - | TRBV7-9 | - | CASSSPTDRDGYTF | TGTGCCAGCAGCTCCCCCACGGACAGAGATGGCTACACCTTC
11 | TRBJ1-6 | - | TRBV29-1 | - | CSVEEGRKLHF | TGCAGCGTTGAAGAGGGGCGCAAGCTCCACTTT
14 | TRBJ1-6 | - | TRBV25-1 | - | CASSEMGGPGSLHF | TGTGCCAGCAGTGAAATGGGGGGGCCCGGGTCCCTCCACTTT
14 | TRBJ2-3 | - | TRBV10-1 | TRBD2 | CASSWRGASDTQYF | TGCGCCAGCAGTTGGCGGGGGGCTTCGGATACGCAGTATTTT
15 | TRBJ2-5 | - | TRBV27 | TRBD1 | CASSLFGTGGETQYF | TGTGCCAGCAGTTTATTCGGGACAGGGGGCGAGACCCAGTACTTC
15 | TRBJ1-5 | - | TRBV6-5 | - | CASSYSTGNNQPQHF | TGTGCCAGCAGTTACTCGACAGGAAACAATCAGCCCCAGCATTTT
16 | TRBJ1-3 | - | TRBV12-5 | - | CASGPGQGIKGNTIYF | TGTGCTAGTGGCCCCGGGCAGGGGATTAAGGGAAACACCATATATTTT
12 | TRBJ1-2 | - | TRBV18 | TRBD1 | CASSPPGGGYTF | TGTGCCAGCTCACCACCAGGGGGCGGCTACACCTTC
14 | TRBJ1-5 | - | TRBV19 | - | CASRGGGYNQPQHF | TGTGCCAGTAGGGGCGGGGGCTACAATCAGCCCCAGCATTTT
15 | TRBJ2-1 | - | TRBV7-2 | - | CASSFWGDLYNEQFF | TGTGCCAGCAGCTTTTGGGGAGACCTCTACAATGAGCAGTTCTTC
19 | TRBJ2-3 | - | TRBV9 | TRBD1 | CASSPRGQGAFVGTDTQYF | TGTGCCAGCAGTCCCAGGGGGCAGGGGGCCTTTGTGGGCACAGATACGCAGTATTTT
15 | TRBJ2-1 | once | TRBV7-9 | - | CAFPRDGGRHNEQFF | TGTGCCTTTCCTCGAGACGGGGGGCGTCACAATGAGCAGTTCTTC
14 | TRBJ1-2 | - | TRBV5-1 | TRBD1 | CASSLDPRGYGYTF | TGCGCCAGCAGCTTGGATCCCAGGGGGTATGGCTACACCTTC
18 | TRBJ2-1 | - | TRBV19 | TRBD2 | CASSRGTSGLSSYNEQFF | TGTGCCAGTAGTAGAGGGACTAGCGGGTTGAGCTCCTACAATGAGCAGTTCTTC
14 | TRBJ1-2 | - | TRBV3-1/TRBV3-2 | - | CASSQPQGTYGYTF | TGTGCCAGCAGCCAACCTCAGGGGACCTATGGCTACACCTTC
15 | TRBJ1-4 | - | TRBV3-1/TRBV3-2 | TRBD1 | CASSVTGGENEKLFF | TGTGCCAGCAGCGTAACAGGGGGCGAGAATGAAAAACTGTTTTTT
13 | TRBJ2-5 | few | TRBV30 | - | CAWNRDYQETQYF | TGTGCCTGGAACCGGGACTACCAAGAGACCCAGTACTTC
15 | TRBJ2-5 | - | TRBV3-1/TRBV3-2 | - | CASSQDGAAQETQYF | TGTGCCAGCAGCCAAGATGGCGCGGCCCAAGAGACCCAGTACTTC
16 | TRBJ2-3 | - | TRBV10-1 | - | CASSGGSSTSTDTQYF | TGCGCCAGCAGCGGCGGGTCATCCACTAGCACAGATACGCAGTATTTT